One and the same sample provided the 30 T cell receptor beta chains below, sequenced in a study of OX40 agonist ivuxolimab in advanced cancers. Repertoires were generated with immunoSEQ multiplex PCR, while TCRdb's copy carries only in-frame clones and drops some. The sample lists around 63,000 clones, approximately 90% occurring once. The specimen comprised CD4+ or CD8+ T cells sorted from blood, sampled in a trial of the OX40 agonist ivuxolimab. These receptors were obtained from an adult with an advanced solid tumor such as melanoma, head and neck, liver or kidney cancer.

V gene TRBV11-2 combines with J gene TRBJ2-3; D gene ambiguous. V was cut by 1 base and J by 3 bases, with 14 bases left in between. Germline V lookup: CDR1 SGHAT, CDR2 FQNNGV. This CDR3 has 16 amino acids. Here the CDR3 DNA reads TGTGCCAGCAGCTTAGGCCAGGCGACCCTTACAGATACGCAGTATTTT. It translates to CASSLGQATLTDTQYF.

This clone has just a few counts. V gene TRBV11-3 combines with J gene TRBJ1-2, with 10 nucleotides matching TRBD1. The germline gives CDR1 SGHNT, CDR2 YENEEA. The CDR3 has 16 amino acids. V gave up 5 bases and J gave up 5 bases; unmatched junction bases: 11. CDR3 loop: CASSPEGRQGAYGYTF. CDR3 sequence (DNA): TGTGCCAGCAGCCCCGAGGGCCGACAGGGGGCGTATGGCTACACCTTC.

This clone showed up just a few times. The gene calls are TRBV6-4 and TRBJ1-2; no clear D. Germline V gives CDR1 MRHNA, CDR2 SNTAGT. V dropped 8 bases and J dropped 8 bases, with 6 bases sitting between them. The CDR3 has 9 amino acids. CDR3 region: CASPAGYTF. The CDR3, as DNA: TGTGCCAGCCCGGCGGGCTACACCTTC.

The chain couples TRBV6-1 to TRBJ2-1, with a possible D match to TRBD1 (6 bases). V was shortened by 2 bases and J by 5 bases, with 16 bases between the two germline ends. Germline V gene data show CDR1 as MNHNS and CDR2 as SASEGT. CDR3 length equals 16 residues. The CDR3 protein is CASSEFGQNRDNEQFF. The CDR3 DNA follows: TGTGCCAGCAGTGAATTTGGACAGAACAGAGACAATGAGCAGTTCTTC.

The chain is built from TRBV19 and TRBJ2-7; D perhaps matches TRBD1 (7 bases). The CDR3 spans 14 residues. Germline lookup yields CDR1 LNHDA and CDR2 SQIVND (reference sequence). CDR3 amino acids: CATRGQQSSYEQYF. CDR3 DNA sequence: TGTGCGACGCGGGGACAGCAGAGCTCCTACGAGCAGTACTTC.

The CDR3 region is CASSLGGPNTEAFF. The DNA of the CDR3 is TGTGCCAGCAGTTTGGGGGGACCGAACACTGAAGCTTTCTTT. V is TRBV28 and J is TRBJ1-1; D perhaps matches TRBD1 (5 bases). The CDR3 runs to 14 residues. The germline V and J ends were trimmed by 3 bases and 1 base, with 9 bases remaining between them. CDR1 and CDR2 from the germline V gene are MDHEN and SYDVKM. The full variable domain, in which reference TRBV28 and TRBJ1-1 provide the parts outside the CDR3, is DVKVTQSSRYLVKRTGEKVFLECVQDMDHENMFWYRQDPGLGLRLIYFSYDVKMKEKGDIPEGYSVSREKKERFSLILESASTNQTSMYLCASSLGGPNTEAFFGQGTRLTVV.

The chain combines TRBV9 with TRBJ1-1; tentatively, D is TRBD1 (6 bases). Germline V gene data show CDR1 as SGDLS and CDR2 as YYNGEE. The V gene lost 3 bases and the J gene lost 0 bases, with 9 bases spanning the gap. The CDR3 contains 14 residues. The CDR3 loop reads CASSAGGMNTEAFF. The DNA of the CDR3 is TGTGCCAGCAGCGCCGGGGGCATGAACACTGAAGCTTTCTTT.

The chain links TRBV28 to TRBJ2-1; TRBD2 matches 9 bases. The length of the CDR3 is 15 residues. V was clipped by 2 bases and J by 7 bases; unmatched bases: 6. CDR1 and CDR2 (germline): MDHEN, SYDVKM. The CDR3 is CASSLGGGADNEQFF. The CDR3 DNA reads as TGTGCCAGCAGTTTAGGCGGGGGGGCCGATAATGAGCAGTTCTTC.

This chain joins TRBV5-8 and TRBJ1-4, with D unresolved. Germline values: CDR1 SGHTS, CDR2 YDEGEE. This CDR3 is 15 amino acids long. Trimming shortened V by 0 bases and J by 10 bases, and 16 bases separated the two germline ends. CDR3 residues: CASSLATVARGKLFF. The CDR3 coding sequence is TGTGCCAGCAGCTTGGCGACCGTTGCTCGTGGAAAACTGTTTTTT.

The rearrangement joins TRBV29-1 to TRBJ2-1; D gene unclear. Trimming took 7 bases from V and 5 from J, leaving 9 bases between them. This CDR3 is 11 amino acids long. The germline V gene encodes CDR1 SQVTM and CDR2 ANQGSEA. The CDR3 sequence is CSARRDNEQFF. CDR3 nucleotide sequence: TGCAGCGCCCGCCGGGACAATGAGCAGTTCTTC.

The V and J genes are TRBV6-1 and TRBJ1-5; a possible D gene is TRBD1 (6 bases). Trimming pared 3 bases from V and 7 bases from J, leaving 10 bases between. Germline CDR1 and CDR2: MNHNS and SASEGT. The CDR3 sequence is 13 residues long. CDR3: CASSDLGGQPQHF. In nucleotides, the CDR3 is TGTGCCAGCAGTGATTTGGGGGGCCAGCCCCAGCATTTT.

In DNA, the CDR3 is TGTGCCAGCAGCCTACTCGGACAGGGAGGTGGAACTGAAGCTTTCTTT. Its protein is CASSLLGQGGGTEAFF. The rearrangement links TRBV5-6 to TRBJ1-1; 8 bases agree with TRBD1. Per germline, CDR1 SGHDT and CDR2 YYEEEE. V lost 4 bases, J lost 5 bases, and 13 bases stayed unmatched. This CDR3 has 16 amino acids.

The chain combines TRBV7-9 with TRBJ1-2; 8 positions match TRBD1. V lost 5 bases, J lost 11 bases, and 7 bases stayed unmatched. The CDR3 sequence is 12 residues long. Germline CDR1 SEHNR, CDR2 FQNEAQ (reference sequence). The CDR3 protein is CASSHPTGAYTF. The CDR3 nucleotides read TGTGCCAGCAGCCACCCGACAGGGGCATACACCTTC. The full variable domain, with the rest looked up from reference TRBV7-9 and TRBJ1-2, is DTGVSQNPRHKITKRGQNVTFRCDPISEHNRLYWYRQTLGQGPEFLTYFQNEAQLEKSRLLSDRFSAERPKGSFSTLEIQRTEQGDSAMYLCASSHPTGAYTFGSGTRLTVV.

V and J are TRBV5-4 and TRBJ2-5, with 9 bases matching TRBD2. Unmatched junction bases numbered 3, after V lost 0 bases and J lost 3 bases. The CDR3 is 15 residues long. In germline, CDR1 is SGHNT, CDR2 YYREEE (reference sequence). DNA of the CDR3: TGTGCCAGCAGCTTGGCAATAGCGGGAGAAGAGACCCAGTACTTC. It specifies CASSLAIAGEETQYF.

The chain is built from TRBV5-6 and TRBJ1-2; D uncertain. There are 13 residues in the CDR3. The germline V gene has CDR1 SGHDT and CDR2 YYEEEE. Trimming removed 4 bases at V and 6 bases at J, with 13 bases between. The CDR3 is CASSLREYDGYTF. As DNA, the CDR3 is TGTGCCAGCAGCCTGAGGGAGTACGATGGCTACACCTTC. The full variable domain, its missing parts supplied by reference TRBV5-6 and TRBJ1-2, is DAGVTQSPTHLIKTRGQQVTLRCSPKSGHDTVSWYQQALGQGPQFIFQYYEEEERQRGNFPDRFSGHQFPNYSSELNVNALLLGDSALYLCASSLREYDGYTFGSGTRLTVV.

The chain is built from TRBV15 and TRBJ2-1; TRBD1 agrees at 10 bases. CDR1 is LNHNV, CDR2 YYDKDF, per germline (reference sequence). With 7 bases clipped from V and 7 bases from J, the junction kept 10 bases outside the gene matches. This CDR3 is 15 amino acids long. CDR3 sequence: CATTPRAGQGNEQFF. In DNA form, the CDR3 reads TGTGCCACCACCCCGAGGGCGGGACAGGGGAATGAGCAGTTCTTC.

The rearrangement links TRBV6-5 to TRBJ2-3; D perhaps matches TRBD2 (6 bases). The germline V gene encodes CDR1 MNHEY and CDR2 SVGAGI. V lost 8 bases and J 2 bases, leaving 11 bases between the germline ends. This CDR3 is built from 13 residues. The CDR3 reads CASRDSATDTQYF. In nucleotides, the CDR3 is TGTGCCAGCCGGGACTCCGCCACAGATACGCAGTATTTT.

The chain links TRBV11-2 to TRBJ2-7; D is ambiguous. Germline V gene data show CDR1 as SGHAT and CDR2 as FQNNGV. The CDR3 covers 14 residues. The germline V and J ends were trimmed by 0 bases and 7 bases, with 13 bases remaining between them. CDR3 region: CASSLEVSLGEQYF. The CDR3 region has the DNA TGTGCCAGCAGCTTAGAGGTCTCCCTCGGGGAGCAGTACTTC. The full variable domain, with the rest looked up from reference TRBV11-2 and TRBJ2-7, is EAGVAQSPRYKIIEKRQSVAFWCNPISGHATLYWYQQILGQGPKLLIQFQNNGVVDDSQLPKDRFSAERLKGVDSTLKIQPAKLEDSAVYLCASSLEVSLGEQYFGPGTRLTVT.

The V call is TRBV9, the J call TRBJ2-5; either TRBD1 or TRBD2 may fit D (5 bases each). The V and J ends lost 4 bases and 7 bases respectively, with 17 bases between them. The CDR3 has 14 amino acids. CDR1 SGDLS and CDR2 YYNGEE come from the germline V gene. The CDR3 nucleotides are TGTGCCAGCAGCCCCGGGATAGGGACCGGGACCCAGTACTTC. This encodes CASSPGIGTGTQYF.

This chain connects TRBV23-1 to TRBJ2-3; TRBD1 matches at 12 bases. TRBV23-1 is assigned to the ORF class and has an uncertain function. This CDR3 is 17 amino acids long. After removal of 0 bases from V and 2 bases from J, the junction contained 3 bases not matched to a gene. DNA of the CDR3: TGCGCCAGCAGTCAATCGGGGGACAGGGGGCACACAGATACGCAGTATTTT. Protein sequence: CASSQSGDRGHTDTQYF.

This clone was counted once. This sample includes further DNA sequences coding for the same CDR3. The chain recombines TRBV29-1 with TRBJ2-5, with D possibly being TRBD1 (6 bases). This CDR3 contains 12 residues. Trimming cost V 7 bases and J 4 bases, with 13 bases left between them. Looked up from germline, CDR1 is SQVTM and CDR2 is ANQGSEA. In DNA, the CDR3 is TGCAGCGCCGAGGACAGCCGAGAGACCCAGTACTTC. Residues: CSAEDSRETQYF. The full variable domain, its missing parts supplied by reference TRBV29-1 and TRBJ2-5, is SAVISQKPSRDICQRGTSLTIQCQVDSQVTMMFWYRQQPGQSLTLIATANQGSEATYESGFVIDKFPISRPNLTFSTLTVSNMSPEDSSIYLCSAEDSRETQYFGPGTRLLVL.

The V gene is TRBV28, the J gene TRBJ1-2; TRBD1 matches 10 bases. J gave up 4 bases and V 3 bases, and 5 bases lay outside the gene matches. CDR3 size: 15 residues. Germline V gene sequence: CDR1 MDHEN, CDR2 SYDVKM. CDR3 sequence: CASSFRDRGIYGYTF. The CDR3 DNA is TGTGCCAGCAGTTTCCGGGACAGGGGCATCTATGGCTACACCTTC.

The chain's CDR3 is CSALLNEQFF. The CDR3 DNA follows: TGCAGTGCTCTACTCAATGAGCAGTTCTTC. The chain recombines TRBV20-1 with TRBJ2-1; D is unresolved. This CDR3 has 10 residues. Trimming pared 5 bases from V and 6 bases from J, leaving 5 bases between. The germline CDR1 and CDR2 sequences are DFQATT and SNEGSKA (reference sequence).

The chain joins TRBV5-1 to TRBJ2-2; 8 positions match TRBD1. V was pared by 5 bases and J by 4 bases, with 13 bases of the junction left unmatched. CDR1 and CDR2 (germline): SGHRS, YFSETQ. CDR3 length: 17 amino acids. The CDR3 DNA reads as TGCGCCAGCAGTCGGAAAATCGGACAGGGTGGCACCGGGGAGCTGTTTTTT. Translated, it gives CASSRKIGQGGTGELFF. The full variable domain, rest sourced from reference TRBV5-1 and TRBJ2-2, is KAGVTQTPRYLIKTRGQQVTLSCSPISGHRSVSWYQQTPGQGLQFLFEYFSETQRNKGNFPGRFSGRQFSNSRSEMNVSTLELGDSALYLCASSRKIGQGGTGELFFGEGSRLTVL.

The chain couples TRBV25-1 to TRBJ2-5; possibly TRBD1 for D (5 bases). Germline V CDR1 and CDR2: MGHDK, SYGVNS. Trimming stripped 4 bases from V and 6 bases from J, with 6 bases between. The CDR3 is 11 residues long. The CDR3 coding sequence is TGTGCCAGCAGTGCAGGGCAGACCCAGTACTTC. Translated: CASSAGQTQYF.

The CDR3 spells CASSPGLGSGNTIYF. Written as DNA, the CDR3 is TGTGCCAGCAGCCCCGGTTTAGGGTCTGGAAACACCATATATTTT. The J gene is TRBJ1-3, the V gene TRBV7-3; D unclear. The CDR3 is 15 residues long. V was trimmed by 5 bases and J by 1 base, leaving 12 bases between them. Germline V CDR1 and CDR2: SGHTA, FQGTGA. The full variable domain, rest sourced from reference TRBV7-3 and TRBJ1-3, is GAGVSQTPSNKVTEKGKYVELRCDPISGHTALYWYRQSLGQGPEFLIYFQGTGAADDSGLPNDRFFAVRPEGSVSTLKIQRTERGDSAVYLCASSPGLGSGNTIYFGEGSWLTVV.

The chain joins TRBV5-1 to TRBJ2-3, with D possibly matching TRBD2 (6 bases). This CDR3 spans 14 amino acids. Trimming stripped 4 bases from V and 4 bases from J, with 13 bases between. The germline V gene encodes CDR1 SGHRS and CDR2 YFSETQ. The CDR3 DNA reads as TGCGCCAGCAGCCCCCGGGGGAGGCCAGATACGCAGTATTTT. Translated: CASSPRGRPDTQYF.

The chain combines TRBV20-1 with TRBJ1-1; D is uncertain. Looked up from germline, CDR1 is DFQATT and CDR2 is SNEGSKA (reference sequence). Trimming cost V 4 bases and J 10 bases, with 13 bases left between them. The CDR3 contains 11 residues. CDR3 coding DNA: TGCAGTGCTATTTTCCAGACGGTAGCTTTCTTT. It translates to CSAIFQTVAFF.

This chain connects TRBV29-1 to TRBJ2-3; possible D gene TRBD2, 6 bases. Per germline, CDR1 SQVTM and CDR2 ANQGSEA. This CDR3 contains 14 residues. Trimming shortened V by 4 bases and J by 4 bases, and 15 bases separated the two germline ends. The CDR3 region is CSVVGTLFPDTQYF. The CDR3 nucleotides read TGCAGCGTTGTAGGGACTCTGTTCCCAGATACGCAGTATTTT.

This chain links TRBV9 with TRBJ1-2; 10 nucleotides align to TRBD1. CDR1 SGDLS and CDR2 YYNGEE come from the germline V gene. The ends lost 4 bases at V and 5 bases at J; junction bases unmatched: 5. There are 14 residues in the CDR3. The CDR3 nucleotides read TGTGCCAGCAGCTCCGGGGACAGGGGATATGGCTACACCTTC. It specifies CASSSGDRGYGYTF.